This is a list of T cell receptor beta chains from one sample in a study of tumor-infiltrating lymphocytes in oesophageal squamous cell carcinoma. MiXCR, applied by TCRdb to the PCR reads, yields one record per CDR3 protein. The repertoire consists of 16,000 or so distinct CDR3 sequences, with approximately 56% occurring once and the leading ten covering 20% to 25%. Sequencing used esophageal tumor tissue. The source of these receptors is a male donor with esophageal squamous cell carcinoma. Each CDR3 is given without its conserved first and last residue. Fields, in order: clone size, V gene, CDR3 protein. Clone size is stated in some rows and not others, as once, few, many or a class when expanded.

clone_size: -; v_call: TRBV7-3; cdr3_aa: ASSSVAEETQY
clone_size: -; v_call: TRBV6-6; cdr3_aa: ASSSLTYEQY
clone_size: -; v_call: TRBV7-9; cdr3_aa: ASSLVSYQETQY
clone_size: few; v_call: TRBV7-2; cdr3_aa: ASRPESRGNTEAF
clone_size: once; v_call: TRBV10-1; cdr3_aa: ASSDRALDTQY
clone_size: -; v_call: TRBV7-8; cdr3_aa: ASSLGWGLAGGQETQY
clone_size: few; v_call: TRBV7-3; cdr3_aa: ASSLRWTSGEQY
clone_size: many; v_call: TRBV6-6; cdr3_aa: ASSYSFRLFKGETNEKLF
clone_size: -; v_call: TRBV7-2; cdr3_aa: ASSLDLSSYNEQF
clone_size: once; v_call: TRBV7-2; cdr3_aa: ASSLAPKAQY
clone_size: -; v_call: TRBV7-3; cdr3_aa: ASSFSGGLQETQY
clone_size: few; v_call: TRBV5-4; cdr3_aa: ASSLAVGRTEQF
clone_size: many; v_call: TRBV24-1; cdr3_aa: ATTPSGSTDTQY
clone_size: -; v_call: TRBV7-3; cdr3_aa: ASSLVGSYGYT
clone_size: once; v_call: TRBV7-2; cdr3_aa: ASSLEAETYNEQY
clone_size: -; v_call: TRBV7-2; cdr3_aa: ASSLAPRSGGQY
clone_size: -; v_call: TRBV7-6; cdr3_aa: ASSRLAGGSTDTQY
clone_size: medium-sized; v_call: TRBV28; cdr3_aa: ASSSAGGRKVIYEQY
clone_size: -; v_call: TRBV7-6; cdr3_aa: ASSLEAGTRVDEQF
clone_size: medium-sized; v_call: TRBV7-8; cdr3_aa: ASSGTGGVDTEAF
clone_size: few; v_call: TRBV6-1; cdr3_aa: ASSRQGGIYNEQF
clone_size: -; v_call: TRBV7-8; cdr3_aa: ASSLYAQGNYEQY
clone_size: few; v_call: TRBV30; cdr3_aa: AWSVFGRGNTGELF
clone_size: -; v_call: TRBV6-2/TRBV6-3; cdr3_aa: ASSEPGQGGEQY
clone_size: -; v_call: TRBV7-2; cdr3_aa: ASSLGGREQY
clone_size: -; v_call: TRBV7-3; cdr3_aa: ASSFSYVLGEQY
clone_size: -; v_call: TRBV27; cdr3_aa: ASSPRTGSYEQY